What follows are 27 T cell receptor beta chains derived from one specimen sequenced in a study of T cells in Graves' hyperthyroidism and ophthalmopathy. Amplification targeted TCR beta CDR3 regions from RNA transcripts. HTBI primers were used for first-round RT-PCR of the TCR CDR3. TCRdb reanalysed the multiplex PCR reads using MiXCR and keeps one entry per CDR3 protein. This table has around 380,000 distinct CDR3 sequences, roughly 13% appearing once. Material for sequencing was blood. The receptor source for this set is a man aged 25 to 40 with Graves' hyperthyroidism that later progressed to Graves' ophthalmopathy.

This clonotype was counted many times. The chain's CDR3 is CASSYGGPYEQYF. The CDR3 DNA reads TGTGCCAGCAGTTACGGGGGACCCTACGAGCAGTACTTC. The V gene is TRBV6-2 or TRBV6-3, the J gene TRBJ2-7; the D call may be TRBD1 or TRBD2 (5 bases each). Between the trimmed V and J ends, which lost 2 bases and 2 bases, there was a span of 7 bases. Germline V gives CDR1 MNHEY, CDR2 SVGEGT. The CDR3 runs to 13 residues.

The chain is built from TRBV2 and TRBJ1-5; 10 nucleotides agree with TRBD1. The CDR3 has 20 residues. Losses at the gene ends were 7 bases for V and 0 bases for J; bases not matched to a gene: 18. The germline gives CDR1 SNHLY, CDR2 FYNNEI. Here the CDR3 reads CASTMDRGGWVGYSNQPQHF. The DNA of the CDR3 is TGTGCCAGCACCATGGACAGGGGGGGATGGGTGGGGTATAGCAATCAGCCCCAGCATTTT. The variable domain in full, completed from reference TRBV2 and TRBJ1-5, reads EPEVTQTPSHQVTQMGQEVILRCVPISNHLYFYWYRQILGQKVEFLVSFYNNEISEKSEIFDDQFSVERPDGSNFTLKIRSTKLEDSAMYFCASTMDRGGWVGYSNQPQHFGDGTRLSIL.

This clonotype was recorded many times. J is TRBJ1-1 and V is TRBV6-1; D call uncertain. The CDR3 contains 15 residues. Germline V gene sequence: CDR1 MNHNS, CDR2 SASEGT. Between the trimmed V and J ends, which lost 4 bases and 0 bases, there was a span of 12 bases. The CDR3 loop reads CASSGPGVMNTEAFF. CDR3 sequence (DNA): TGTGCCAGCAGTGGACCAGGAGTTATGAACACTGAAGCTTTCTTT.

The rearrangement links TRBV27 to TRBJ2-7, with 9 bases aligning to TRBD1. CDR1 is MNHEY and CDR2 is SMNVEV in the germline V gene (reference sequence). Germline trimming cut 4 bases from V and 2 bases from J; bases unmatched to any gene: 12. The length of the CDR3 is 17 residues. The CDR3 sequence: CASSCSPGQGHTYEQYF. CDR3 coding DNA: TGTGCCAGCAGTTGCTCTCCGGGACAGGGACATACCTACGAGCAGTACTTC.

This clonotype showed up many times. The chain carries TRBV12-3 or TRBV12-4 and TRBJ1-1, with D possibly matching TRBD1 (5 bases). There are 14 residues in the CDR3. Trimming left V 4 bases short and J 1 base short, with 10 bases between. The CDR3 bases are TGTGCCAGCAGTTATTGGGACGGGAACACTGAAGCTTTCTTT. Translating it yields CASSYWDGNTEAFF.

Worth noting for this clonotype: A much larger clone differs from this one at a single base, so this may be a read error. The chain combines TRBV7-9 with TRBJ2-7; the D gene is possibly TRBD2 (6 bases). This CDR3 region has 11 residues. Per the germline V gene, CDR1 is SEHNR and CDR2 is FQNEAQ (reference sequence). CDR3 coding DNA: TGTGTCAGCACCCGGGAGTACGAGCAGTACTTC. The encoded protein is CVSTREYEQYF.

This clonotype has at least ten counts. The J gene is TRBJ1-2, the V gene TRBV7-9, with D perhaps TRBD1 (6 bases). The V gene's germline CDR1 is SEHNR and CDR2 FQNEAQ (reference sequence). The V end lost 5 bases, the J end lost 5 bases, and 9 bases lay between the germline ends. The CDR3 runs 12 residues. Written as DNA, the CDR3 is TGTGCCAGCAGCGAGCAGGGGTATGGCTACACCTTC. Encoded protein: CASSEQGYGYTF. Together with reference TRBV7-9 and TRBJ1-2, the CDR3 gives the full variable domain: DTGVSQNPRHKITKRGQNVTFRCDPISEHNRLYWYRQTLGQGPEFLTYFQNEAQLEKSRLLSDRFSAERPKGSFSTLEIQRTEQGDSAMYLCASSEQGYGYTFGSGTRLTVV.

This clonotype appeared a few times. The chain links TRBV27 to TRBJ2-7, with 11 bases lining up with TRBD2. Trimming at V came to 3 bases and at J to 3 bases, leaving 19 bases not matched to a gene. Per the germline V gene, CDR1 is MNHEY and CDR2 is SMNVEV (reference sequence). The length of the CDR3 is 20 residues. CDR3 sequence (DNA): TGTGCCAGCAGTTTTATAGGTCCAGGAATACTAGCGGGAGACGTCTACGAGCAGTACTTC. Protein sequence: CASSFIGPGILAGDVYEQYF.

In its sample, this clonotype was seen once. This may be a read error: a much more frequent sequence differs by one nucleotide. The CDR3 is CASSLVGQAVNTEAFF. In nucleotides, the CDR3 is TGTGCCAGCAGCTTAGTAGGACAGGCAGTGAACACTGAAGCTTTCTTT. This chain links TRBV7-6 with TRBJ1-1, with TRBD1 matching 7 bases. Trimming took 1 base from V and 0 from J; bases not matched to a gene: 5. Germline loops: CDR1 SGHVS, CDR2 FNYEAQ. This CDR3 comprises 16 residues.

The V call is TRBV6-9, the J call TRBJ2-1; a weak D match, TRBD2 (5 bases). Germline V lookup: CDR1 MNHGY, CDR2 SVAAGI. The germline V and J ends were trimmed by 3 bases and 9 bases, with 9 bases remaining between them. The CDR3 spans 12 residues. The CDR3 sequence is CASSYQSGEQFF. DNA of the CDR3: TGTGCCAGCAGTTACCAGAGCGGTGAGCAGTTCTTC.

This clonotype was seen at least ten times. CDR3 region: CASSISRENSNQPQHF. CDR3 nucleotide sequence: TGTGCCAGTAGTATTTCCAGGGAGAATAGCAATCAGCCCCAGCATTTT. The chain recombines TRBV19 with TRBJ1-5, with D perhaps TRBD1 (5 bases). V was pared by 3 bases and J by 0 bases, with 12 bases between. CDR1 LNHDA and CDR2 SQIVND come from the germline V gene (reference sequence). The CDR3 is 16 amino acids.

This clonotype was detected ten times or more. The chain couples TRBV7-9 to TRBJ2-7; no firm D call. Germline assignment: CDR1 SEHNR and CDR2 FQNEAQ (reference sequence). This CDR3 comprises 12 residues. V was cut by 4 bases and J by 4 bases, with 8 bases left in between. DNA of the CDR3: TGTGCCAGCAGCTCTTTCTCTTACGAGCAGTACTTC. Translating gives CASSSFSYEQYF. Full variable domain (rest looked up from reference TRBV7-9 and TRBJ2-7): DTGVSQNPRHKITKRGQNVTFRCDPISEHNRLYWYRQTLGQGPEFLTYFQNEAQLEKSRLLSDRFSAERPKGSFSTLEIQRTEQGDSAMYLCASSSFSYEQYFGPGTRLTVT.

This clonotype has ten or more counts. V and J are TRBV6-5 and TRBJ2-7; D could derive from TRBD1 or TRBD2 (5 bases each). V dropped 0 bases and J dropped 3 bases, with 12 bases sitting between them. Germline V gene sequence: CDR1 MNHEY, CDR2 SVGAGI. This CDR3 has 15 amino acids. The CDR3 DNA is TGTGCCAGCAGTTACTCATCGGGACCAAGCTACGAGCAGTACTTC. This translates into CASSYSSGPSYEQYF.

This clonotype has more than one count but fewer than ten. The chain has TRBV18 and TRBJ1-5; 9 bases agree with TRBD1. The trim removed 2 bases at V and 2 bases at J, leaving 10 bases unmatched. Germline loops: CDR1 KGHSH, CDR2 LQKENI. This CDR3 contains 18 residues. CDR3 sequence (DNA): TGTGCCAGCTCACCAATCCCAACAGGGGGCAAGGGCAATCAGCCCCAGCATTTT. The encoded protein is CASSPIPTGGKGNQPQHF.

The chain links TRBV29-1 to TRBJ2-5, with 11 positions matching TRBD2. V trimming: 3 bases; J trimming: 1 base; junction bases outside the gene matches: 4. CDR1 is SQVTM and CDR2 is ANQGSEA in the germline V gene. CDR3 length equals 15 residues. The CDR3 reads CSVDFSGRAQETQYF. CDR3 bases: TGCAGCGTTGATTTTAGCGGGAGGGCCCAAGAGACCCAGTACTTC.

The table lists this clonotype with many counts. The chain recombines TRBV7-9 with TRBJ2-1; perhaps D is TRBD1 or TRBD2 (6 bases each). The CDR3 has 18 residues. Trimming pared 5 bases from V and 2 bases from J, leaving 22 bases between. Germline CDR1 is SEHNR and CDR2 is FQNEAQ (reference sequence). DNA for the CDR3: TGTGCCAGCAGCCCTACGGCGAGTTGGGGGGCCCCCTACAATGAGCAGTTCTTC. Translating gives CASSPTASWGAPYNEQFF.

This chain links TRBV6-5 with TRBJ1-1; TRBD1 matches 10 bases. The ends lost 0 bases at V and 2 bases at J; junction bases unmatched: 6. This CDR3 is built from 17 residues. From germline, CDR1 is MNHEY and CDR2 SVGAGI. The CDR3 DNA reads as TGTGCCAGCAGTTACTCTAGACAGGGGGCCTTTAACACTGAAGCTTTCTTT. Translated, it gives CASSYSRQGAFNTEAFF.

This clonotype has just a few counts. This chain joins TRBV6-1 and TRBJ2-1, with D perhaps assigned TRBD1 or TRBD2 (5 bases each). CDR3 length equals 13 residues. Between the trimmed V and J ends, which lost 7 bases and 5 bases, there was a span of 12 bases. Germline V gives CDR1 MNHNS, CDR2 SASEGT. The CDR3 here is CASTYGTNNEQFF. The DNA of the CDR3 is TGTGCCAGCACCTATGGGACCAACAATGAGCAGTTCTTC.

This clonotype was counted at least ten times. The chain joins TRBV5-1 to TRBJ1-1, with D tentatively TRBD1 (5 bases). CDR1 SGHRS and CDR2 YFSETQ come from the germline V gene. CDR3 length equals 13 residues. V was clipped by 4 bases and J by 5 bases, with 12 bases between them. CDR3 nucleotides: TGCGCCAGCAGCCAAGCGGGACGGACTGAAGCTTTCTTT. It encodes CASSQAGRTEAFF.

This clonotype came up a few times. The gene calls are TRBV5-6 and TRBJ1-3, with D perhaps TRBD1 (5 bases). V shed 4 bases and J shed 8 bases, with 10 bases lying between them. The germline V gene encodes CDR1 SGHDT and CDR2 YYEEEE. CDR3 size: 12 residues. CDR3: CASSRAGDTIYF. The CDR3 region has the DNA TGTGCCAGCAGCCGCGCGGGGGACACCATATATTTT.

In this sample, this clonotype turned up a few times. The rearrangement links TRBV7-9 to TRBJ2-2; no clear D. Germline V gives CDR1 SEHNR, CDR2 FQNEAQ (reference sequence). V shed 1 base and J shed 4 bases, with 10 bases lying between them. The CDR3 contains 15 residues. This CDR3 is CASSLGALPTGELFF. The CDR3, as DNA: TGTGCCAGCAGCTTAGGGGCCCTCCCCACCGGGGAGCTGTTTTTT.

Concerning this clonotype itself: One end of the junction varies from germline; a read error may be responsible. V is TRBV6-2 or TRBV6-3 and J is TRBJ1-5; TRBD1 is a possible D gene (5 bases). This CDR3 contains 13 residues. CDR1 MNHEY and CDR2 SVGEGT come from the germline V gene. CDR3 region: CASTRQNNQPRHF. In DNA form, the CDR3 reads TGTGCCAGCACTAGACAGAATAATCAGCCCCGGCATTTT.

For this clonotype: Possible read error: a much larger clone is one base away. Here the CDR3 omits its conserved ending phenylalanine or tryptophan, so a read error is the likely source. This sequence joins TRBV12-3 or TRBV12-4 and TRBJ1-2; D is possibly TRBD1 (6 bases). V was cut by 5 bases and J by 5 bases, with 15 bases left in between. The CDR3 spans 14 residues. CDR3 amino acids: CASSPIGGAYGYTL. As DNA, the CDR3 is TGTGCCAGCAGTCCAATCGGGGGGGCGTATGGCTACACCCTC.

This clonotype has at least ten counts. The V call is TRBV7-8, the J call TRBJ1-1; possible D gene TRBD1, 6 bases. V lost 5 bases and J 4 bases, leaving 20 bases between the germline ends. This CDR3 has 16 amino acids. CDR1 SGHVS and CDR2 FQNEAQ come from the germline V gene. The DNA for the CDR3 is TGTGCCAGCAGCGCCTCTGGGGGCGGGGTGGGCACTGAAGCTTTCTTT. Its protein is CASSASGGGVGTEAFF.

This chain joins TRBV2 and TRBJ1-5; a weak D match, TRBD1 (6 bases). The CDR3 totals 16 residues. V gave up 3 bases and J gave up 6 bases, with 18 bases separating them. The germline V gene encodes CDR1 SNHLY and CDR2 FYNNEI. For the CDR3, the DNA is TGTGCCAGCAGTGACGGGGGGCGGACATTCCTTCAGCCCCAGCATTTT. This encodes CASSDGGRTFLQPQHF. Drawing the rest from reference TRBV2 and TRBJ1-5, the complete variable domain is EPEVTQTPSHQVTQMGQEVILRCVPISNHLYFYWYRQILGQKVEFLVSFYNNEISEKSEIFDDQFSVERPDGSNFTLKIRSTKLEDSAMYFCASSDGGRTFLQPQHFGDGTRLSIL.

This clonotype was picked up many times. The rearrangement joins TRBV20-1 to TRBJ2-7, with 9 bases fitting TRBD1. The V gene end was trimmed by 3 bases and the J gene end by 3 bases; junction bases not matched to a gene: 9. CDR1 and CDR2 (germline): DFQATT, SNEGSKA (reference sequence). CDR3 size: 15 residues. CDR3 sequence (DNA): TGCAGTGCTAGTAAAGGGACAGGGTTAAGCTACGAGCAGTACTTC. Translation: CSASKGTGLSYEQYF.

There are many counts of this clonotype. The chain combines TRBV7-9 with TRBJ1-5; no firm D call. This CDR3 contains 15 residues. Germline V gene sequence: CDR1 SEHNR, CDR2 FQNEAQ (reference sequence). The germline V and J ends were trimmed by 1 base and 5 bases, with 12 bases remaining between them. Here the CDR3 reads CASSLGGGAHQPQHF. CDR3 DNA: TGTGCCAGCAGCTTAGGTGGAGGAGCCCATCAGCCCCAGCATTTT.